The clone carrying this T cell receptor (beta chain) has just a few counts. This record belongs to a study of blood T cells in healthy people across ages. This CDR3 has 14 amino acids. Per the germline V gene, CDR1 is LGHDT and CDR2 is YNNKEL (reference sequence). V was clipped by 2 bases and J by 8 bases, with 15 bases between them. The authors ran a second PCR of roughly 7 to 11 cycles using a sample-barcoded 5' primer and a J-beta primer mix. TCRdb used MiXCR to reprocess the 5' RACE reads, holding one entry per CDR3 protein. The top ten hold roughly a sixth of the sample, which has some 790,000 distinct CDR3 sequences, about 28% seen once.

Sequenced sample: blood. V and J are TRBV3-1 and TRBJ1-2; D is unresolved. The receptor's source is a woman aged 80 or over in good health. In nucleotides, the CDR3 is TGTGCCAGCAGCCAAAGACTCGCGTTCTACGGCTACACCTTC. Amino acid sequence: CASSQRLAFYGYTF.